This is a list of T cell receptor beta chains from one sample in a study of technical replicates of blood from several donors. Assay: immunoSEQ multiplex PCR; the TCRdb copy retains only in-frame clones and omits some. The data show about 8,000 clones, under 90% seen once. Sequenced input: PBMCs. Every receptor here comes from a human donor in good health. The CDR3 runs from the conserved cysteine through the conserved F or W. Each record gives: J gene, V gene, clone size, D gene, CDR3 DNA, CDR3 protein. A D gene is named only where the DNA matches it firmly. The size of a clone is reported for some rows only, either as once, few or many, or as a class for expanded clones.

>TRBJ2-2|TRBV7-9|-|-
TGTGCCAGCAGCTTAGGTCTAGACGCCGGGGAGCTGTTTTTT
CASSLGLDAGELFF
>TRBJ2-1|TRBV5-6|-|TRBD2
TGTGCCAGCAGCTTGGGGGCGGCGGGAGGGACTTACAATGAGCAGTTCTTC
CASSLGAAGGTYNEQFF
>TRBJ2-4|TRBV19|once|TRBD2
TGTGCCAGTAGTACCCTAGCGGAAGGTAACATTCAGTACTTC
CASSTLAEGNIQYF
>TRBJ1-4|TRBV5-6|-|-
TGTGCCAGCAGCTCCTATAGGTACGACAGGCGTGAAAGAGAAAAACTGTTTTTT
CASSSYRYDRREREKLFF
>TRBJ2-3|TRBV7-2|-|-
TGTGCCAGCAGTTTAGGTATGGGAGGTGTAGATACGCAGTATTTT
CASSLGMGGVDTQYF
>TRBJ1-1|TRBV10-3|few|-
TGTGCCATCAGTGAACAGGTTGACACTGAAGCTTTCTTT
CAISEQVDTEAFF
>TRBJ2-6|TRBV6-4|-|TRBD2
TGTGCCAGCAGTGACTCCGGGACTAGCAGCTCTGGGGCCAACGTCCTGACTTTC
CASSDSGTSSSGANVLTF
>TRBJ2-2|TRBV5-1|once|TRBD1
TGCGCCAGCAGATCTACAGGGGGCTTGGACGGGGAGCTGTTTTTT
CASRSTGGLDGELFF
>TRBJ2-7|TRBV13|-|TRBD1
TGTGCCAGCAGCGAGACAGGGGGTAACTACGAGCAGTACTTC
CASSETGGNYEQYF
>TRBJ1-1|TRBV19|-|-
TGTGCCAGTAGCCGGACAGCCGGAGTCTCTAACACTGAAGCTTTCTTT
CASSRTAGVSNTEAFF
>TRBJ2-5|TRBV7-6|-|-
TGTGCCAGCAGCCTGGCTGAGACCCAGTACTTC
CASSLAETQYF
>TRBJ2-1|TRBV4-2|-|TRBD2
TGTGCCAGCAGCCCTCAGTTACTAGCGGGGGACTACAATGAGCAGTTCTTC
CASSPQLLAGDYNEQFF
>TRBJ2-1|TRBV6-5|-|TRBD2
TGTGCCAGCAGCAGGACTAGCGGGACCCCGGGGGAGCAGTTCTTC
CASSRTSGTPGEQFF
>TRBJ2-1|TRBV5-1|-|TRBD1
TGCGCCAGCAGCCCGGGACAGGGGGAGGAGGAGCAGTTCTTC
CASSPGQGEEEQFF
>TRBJ2-5|TRBV6-1|-|-
TGTGCCAGCAGGGGGGCAGGGGACCAAGAGACCCAGTACTTC
CASRGAGDQETQYF
>TRBJ2-2|TRBV5-1|-|TRBD2
TGCGCCAGCAGCATAAGACTAGCGGGAGTGGTAGTACCCGGGGAGCTGTTTTTT
CASSIRLAGVVVPGELFF
>TRBJ2-1|TRBV10-3|-|TRBD2
TGTGCCATCAGTGAGGTAGCGGGAGGGCCGGTTGAGCAGTTCTTC
CAISEVAGGPVEQFF
>TRBJ1-2|TRBV6-4|-|TRBD1
TGTGCCAGCAGTGCGCACGACAGGGATCCTCACTATGGCTACACCTTC
CASSAHDRDPHYGYTF
>TRBJ1-1|TRBV19|-|-
TGTGCCAGTAGTATAGACAGGGTGAACACTGAAGCTTTCTTT
CASSIDRVNTEAFF
>TRBJ2-5|TRBV4-1|-|TRBD2
TGCGCCAGCAGCTCGGGACTAGCGGGAGGAAGGGTGACCCAGTACTTC
CASSSGLAGGRVTQYF
>TRBJ1-5|TRBV30|-|-
TGTGCCTGGAGTATGGAGGGGCATCAGCCCCAGCATTTT
CAWSMEGHQPQHF
>TRBJ2-5|TRBV5-1|-|-
TGCGCCAGCAGCTCGGGGACTCCAGTGTACCAAGAGACCCAGTACTTC
CASSSGTPVYQETQYF
>TRBJ2-7|TRBV27|-|-
TGTGCCAGCAGTTTATCCCGCATACAGGTGGCCGAGCAGTACTTC
CASSLSRIQVAEQYF
>TRBJ1-1|TRBV6-5|once|-
TGTGCCAGCAGTTACTTTCCAGGGGACACTGAAGCTTTCTTT
CASSYFPGDTEAFF
>TRBJ2-1|TRBV29-1|-|TRBD2
TGCAGCGGGCGACTAGCGGCCGACAATGAGCAGTTCTTC
CSGRLAADNEQFF
>TRBJ2-7|TRBV2|once|-
TGTGCCAGCAGTGACCCTGACAGGAGCTCCTACGAGCAGTACTTC
CASSDPDRSSYEQYF
>TRBJ2-2|TRBV7-2|-|TRBD2
TGTGCCAGCAGCTTGGGACTAGCGTTCACCGGGGAGCTGTTTTTT
CASSLGLAFTGELFF
>TRBJ2-1|TRBV10-1|-|TRBD2
TGCGCCAGCAGTGGCGGGGGGACTGGACACAATGAGCAGTTCTTC
CASSGGGTGHNEQFF
>TRBJ1-4|TRBV28|few|TRBD1
TGTGCCAGCAGTCTAGAAACAGGGGGCCTGTTTTTT
CASSLETGGLFF
>TRBJ1-1|TRBV18|-|TRBD1
TGTGCCAGCTCAGAGGACAGGGTGAACACTGAAGCTTTCTTT
CASSEDRVNTEAFF
>TRBJ2-7|TRBV27|-|TRBD1
TGTGCCAGCAGGAAAACCCGGGACAGCTCCTACGAGCAGTACTTC
CASRKTRDSSYEQYF
>TRBJ2-3|TRBV6-5|-|-
TGTGCCACCAAAACGGGGAAGAGCACAGATACGCAGTATTTT
CATKTGKSTDTQYF
>TRBJ1-1|TRBV27|few|TRBD1
TGTGCCAGCAGTTACCGGGACAGGGGCACTGAAGCTTTCTTT
CASSYRDRGTEAFF
>TRBJ2-5|TRBV9|-|TRBD1
TGTGCCAGCAGCTTGCGACAGGGGGCCGAGACCCAGTACTTC
CASSLRQGAETQYF
>TRBJ2-5|TRBV5-1|-|TRBD1
TGCGCCAGCAGCTCCGGACAGGGGAGTAGAGAGACCCAGTACTTC
CASSSGQGSRETQYF
>TRBJ2-5|TRBV30|-|-
TGTGCCTGGAGCTCCCTGTCGGACTTGTACCAAGAGACCCAGTACTTC
CAWSSLSDLYQETQYF
>TRBJ2-3|TRBV7-2|-|TRBD2
TGTGCCAGCAGCTTATCGGGACTAGCGGGACGAGATACGCAGTATTTT
CASSLSGLAGRDTQYF
>TRBJ1-3|TRBV7-9|-|-
TGTGCCAGCAGACCCAGGGCCGGAACAACTGGAAACACCATATATTTT
CASRPRAGTTGNTIYF
>TRBJ1-1|TRBV30|once|TRBD1
TGTGCCTGGAGTGTACAGGGGCGCGAAGCTTTCTTT
CAWSVQGREAFF
>TRBJ2-3|TRBV19|-|-
TGTGCCAGTAGTGGGGCAGCCCCAGATACGCAGTATTTT
CASSGAAPDTQYF
>TRBJ2-1|TRBV4-1|-|TRBD2
TGCGCCAGCCCCCCCGAAGCGACTAGCGGGAGGGGGACGAATGAGCAGTTCTTC
CASPPEATSGRGTNEQFF
>TRBJ2-7|TRBV2|-|TRBD2
TGTGCCAGCAGTGATCTAGCGGGAGACATGGTGGTGAACGAGCAGTACTTC
CASSDLAGDMVVNEQYF
>TRBJ2-5|TRBV7-8|-|-
TGTGCCAGCAGCTTAGTTTACGGGTTTGAGACCCAGTACTTC
CASSLVYGFETQYF
>TRBJ2-1|TRBV18|-|-
TGTGCCAGCTCGGCAGGGGAGGGCTCCTACAATGAGCAGTTCTTC
CASSAGEGSYNEQFF
>TRBJ2-7|TRBV4-1|few|-
TGCGCCAGCAGCCAAGATGAGGGGGTTGGATCCTACGAGCAGTACTTC
CASSQDEGVGSYEQYF
>TRBJ2-1|TRBV6-5|-|TRBD2
TGTGCCAGCAGTTACAGTCGGCTAGCGGGAGTGGGTGAGCAGTTCTTC
CASSYSRLAGVGEQFF
>TRBJ2-5|TRBV11-2|-|-
TGTGCCAGCAGCTCTAGACAAGCCGGACAGTTACAAGAGACCCAGTACTTC
CASSSRQAGQLQETQYF
>TRBJ2-1|TRBV27|-|-
TGTGCCAGCAGGGGACTGGAAAACAATGAGCAGTTCTTC
CASRGLENNEQFF
>TRBJ2-7|TRBV6-1|once|TRBD2
TGTGCCAGCAGTGAAGTCTACACGGGGGGCTACGAGCAGTACTTC
CASSEVYTGGYEQYF
>TRBJ2-7|TRBV11-2|-|-
TGTGCCAGCAGCTTAGAGGGAGGGGGTGAGCAGTACTTC
CASSLEGGGEQYF
>TRBJ2-2|TRBV28|-|-
TGTGCCAGCAGGTCAGGGACCGGGGAGCTGTTTTTT
CASRSGTGELFF
>TRBJ1-5|TRBV19|-|-
TGTGCCAGTAGTATAGCAAGCAATCAGCCCCAGCATTTT
CASSIASNQPQHF
>TRBJ2-7|TRBV6-5|-|-
TGTGCCAGCAGTTACTCACAGGGAGCCTTTGAGCAGTACTTC
CASSYSQGAFEQYF
>TRBJ2-7|TRBV18|-|-
TGTGCCAGCTCACCAGCTAGTTTTAGCTCCTACGAGCAGTACTTC
CASSPASFSSYEQYF
>TRBJ1-5|TRBV30|-|TRBD1
TGTGCCTGGAGTGCGGACAGGGTCAATCAGCCCCAGCATTTT
CAWSADRVNQPQHF
>TRBJ2-1|TRBV5-4|-|TRBD2
TGTGCCAGCAGCCTGGGACTAGCGGGAGGGCGATCCAATGAGCAGTTCTTC
CASSLGLAGGRSNEQFF
>TRBJ2-1|TRBV7-7|-|TRBD1
TGTGCCAGCAGCCACGGACAGGACAGCTCCTACAATGAGCAGTTCTTC
CASSHGQDSSYNEQFF
>TRBJ2-1|TRBV7-2|-|TRBD2
TGTGCCAGCAGCTCCTGGACTAGCAGCCACAATGAGCAGTTCTTC
CASSSWTSSHNEQFF